These 18 T cell receptor beta chains originate from one sample sequenced in a study of patients and donors after allogeneic stem cell transplantation. Each CDR3 protein is one row after TCRdb ran MiXCR on the RT-PCR reads. The repertoire holds approximately 430,000 distinct CDR3 sequences, with approximately 16% as singletons. Input material: blood, either unsorted or a sorted T cell fraction (not recorded which). These receptors were taken from a human donor who was either an allogeneic HSCT recipient or a stem cell or donor lymphocyte infusion donor (not recorded which). It is not recorded whose cells these are; they may come from a transplant donor.

This clonotype was recorded a few times. The rearrangement uses TRBV20-1 and TRBJ2-7, with 9 positions matching TRBD1. The ends lost 0 bases at V and 2 bases at J; junction bases unmatched: 2. This CDR3 has 14 residues. CDR1 and CDR2 from the germline V gene are DFQATT and SNEGSKA (reference sequence). CDR3 sequence: CSARDHRGPYEQYF. CDR3 coding DNA: TGCAGTGCTAGAGATCACAGGGGGCCCTACGAGCAGTACTTC.

The sample holds a few counts of this clonotype. The chain combines TRBV5-1 with TRBJ2-5, with TRBD2 as a possible D gene (6 bases). The V end lost 4 bases, the J end lost 0 bases, and 13 bases lay between the germline ends. CDR1 is SGHRS and CDR2 is YFSETQ in the germline V gene. CDR3 length: 15 amino acids. The CDR3 nucleotides are TGCGCCAGCAGCCATAGCGGCAACTACCAAGAGACCCAGTACTTC. Its translation: CASSHSGNYQETQYF.

This clonotype was seen a handful of times. The chain joins TRBV11-3 to TRBJ1-1; perhaps TRBD1 as D (6 bases). Germline loops: CDR1 SGHNT, CDR2 YENEEA. The CDR3 totals 15 residues. V gave up 2 bases and J gave up 11 bases, with 21 bases separating them. Written as DNA, the CDR3 is TGTGCCAGCAGCTTAAGGCGGACAGACCGAATGGGGGCTTTCTTT. This gives the protein CASSLRRTDRMGAFF.

The J gene is TRBJ2-3, the V gene TRBV5-1; D is ambiguous. The V gene lost 1 base and the J gene lost 0 bases, with 9 bases spanning the gap. CDR3 length: 15 residues. CDR1 and CDR2 from the germline V gene are SGHRS and YFSETQ. In DNA form, the CDR3 reads TGCGCCAGCAGCTTGAAGCGTCTTAGCACAGATACGCAGTATTTT. It encodes CASSLKRLSTDTQYF.

The table lists this clonotype with a few counts. The chain uses TRBV21-1 and TRBJ2-3; TRBD1 is the table's D call, not checked against the DNA. TRBV21-1 is assigned pseudogene status. This CDR3 is 16 amino acids long. DNA of the CDR3: TGTGCCAGCAGCAAAACTGGGACAGGGGAGGCAGATACGCAGTATTTT. It yields the protein CASSKTGTGEADTQYF.

This clonotype has more than one count but fewer than ten. V gene TRBV19 combines with J gene TRBJ2-7; 8 bases fit TRBD1. The CDR3 runs to 15 residues. Germline V gene lookup returns CDR1 LNHDA and CDR2 SQIVND (reference sequence). With 2 bases clipped from V and 5 bases from J, the junction kept 8 bases outside the gene matches. CDR3 protein: CASSISGQGVDEQYF. The CDR3 DNA sequence: TGTGCCAGTAGTATATCCGGACAGGGTGTCGACGAGCAGTACTTC.

This clonotype was counted a few times. The genes are TRBV7-2 and TRBJ2-7; D not certain. Trimming pared 3 bases from V and 4 bases from J, leaving 10 bases between. The CDR3 has 13 amino acids. Germline CDR1 is SGHTA and CDR2 is FQGNSA. The CDR3 DNA sequence: TGTGCCAGCAGCTTCCGCATAAGTTACGAGCAGTACTTC. Its translation is CASSFRISYEQYF.

This clonotype was found a few times. This sequence joins TRBV12-3 or TRBV12-4 and TRBJ2-1; TRBD2 might be the D (7 bases). The ends were cut back, 2 bases at V and 0 bases at J, with 20 bases in the middle. This CDR3 is 19 amino acids long. CDR3 coding DNA: TGTGCCAGCAGTTTAATGGCGGGGGCTATCTACAGCTCCTACAATGAGCAGTTCTTC. Translation: CASSLMAGAIYSSYNEQFF.

This chain uses TRBV6-4 with TRBJ2-2; no definite D call. Germline lookup yields CDR1 MRHNA and CDR2 SNTAGT. The CDR3 spans 15 residues. V was trimmed by 5 bases and J by 4 bases, leaving 14 bases between them. The DNA of the CDR3 is TGTGCCAGCAGTCCCCTATCCCGTCTCACCGGGGAGCTGTTTTTT. As protein: CASSPLSRLTGELFF.

This clonotype is judged medium-sized. The chain employs TRBV5-1 and TRBJ2-5; D is unresolved. Trimming cost V 4 bases and J 3 bases, with 16 bases left between them. This CDR3 contains 15 residues. Germline CDR1 SGHRS, CDR2 YFSETQ. The CDR3 is CASSIRSGREETQYF. The CDR3 DNA sequence: TGCGCCAGCAGCATACGCTCCGGTCGGGAAGAGACCCAGTACTTC.

This clonotype was counted ten times or more. The chain combines TRBV12-3 or TRBV12-4 with TRBJ1-4; D remains unclear. The V end lost 6 bases, the J end lost 5 bases, and 10 bases lay between the germline ends. CDR3 length: 13 amino acids. CDR3 sequence reads: CASSTAFNEKLFF. The DNA of the CDR3 is TGTGCCAGCAGCACAGCATTCAATGAAAAACTGTTTTTT.

This clonotype came up many times. The chain links TRBV30 to TRBJ1-2; D is unclear. Germline CDR1 and CDR2: GTSNPN and SVGIG (reference sequence). The CDR3 loop spans 12 amino acids. V lost 1 base to trimming and J lost 0 bases, with 3 bases between them. The CDR3 region has the DNA TGTGCCTGGAGTGCCACTAACTATGGCTACACCTTC. Protein product: CAWSATNYGYTF.

The chain combines TRBV24-1 with TRBJ2-5; D gene unclear. CDR3 length: 15 residues. Germline V gene lookup returns CDR1 KGHDR and CDR2 SFDVKD. V lost 2 bases to trimming and J lost 2 bases, with 11 bases between them. The CDR3 here is CATSDYPDLQETQYF. CDR3 DNA: TGTGCCACCAGTGATTACCCGGACCTACAAGAGACCCAGTACTTC.

This clonotype showed up just a few times. This chain links TRBV4-3 with TRBJ1-1; D unresolved. Trimming shortened V by 0 bases and J by 1 base, and 6 bases separated the two germline ends. This CDR3 spans 14 amino acids. Germline V gene lookup returns CDR1 LGHNA and CDR2 YSLEER. CDR3 protein: CASSQDFGNTEAFF. The CDR3, as DNA: TGCGCCAGCAGCCAAGACTTCGGGAACACTGAAGCTTTCTTT.

This clonotype was counted a few times. The V and J genes are TRBV4-2 and TRBJ2-2; the D gene is possibly TRBD2 (6 bases). CDR1 is LGHNA, CDR2 YNFKEQ, per germline. The V gene lost 0 bases and the J gene lost 2 bases, with 7 bases spanning the gap. CDR3 length: 15 amino acids. The CDR3, as DNA: TGTGCCAGCAGCCAAGAGCGGGGCAACACCGGGGAGCTGTTTTTT. Its translation: CASSQERGNTGELFF.

This clonotype has just a few counts. The chain links TRBV12-3 or TRBV12-4 to TRBJ2-2; D is undetermined. Trimming took off 5 bases at V and 1 base at J, with 8 bases between the two ends. The CDR3 is made up of 14 amino acids. The CDR3 DNA is TGTGCCAGCAGTCCTCCGATGAACACCGGGGAGCTGTTTTTT. Translating gives CASSPPMNTGELFF.

This clonotype was seen a handful of times. The chain joins TRBV10-3 to TRBJ2-7, with a possible D match to TRBD2 (5 bases). The germline gives CDR1 ENHRY, CDR2 SYGVKD. Trimming cost V 3 bases and J 2 bases, with 17 bases left between them. The CDR3 has 16 amino acids. The CDR3 region has the DNA TGTGCCATCAGTGACCGGACTGGCCCACTCCCCTACGAGCAGTACTTC. Protein sequence: CAISDRTGPLPYEQYF.

The chain employs TRBV6-5 and TRBJ1-2, with D unclear. V was cut by 0 bases and J by 7 bases, with 12 bases left in between. The CDR3 has 14 residues. Germline V gene lookup returns CDR1 MNHEY and CDR2 SVGAGI. CDR3 region: CASSYSANPGGYTF. The CDR3 DNA is TGTGCCAGCAGTTACTCAGCCAACCCGGGTGGCTACACCTTC.